This T cell receptor beta chain was recorded in a study of blood T cell repertoires in COVID-19 (dated by TCRdb to 2018 to 2020). About the full investigation: The collaborator samples originated in the United States, Italy and Spain and spanned the acute and convalescent phases of COVID-19. A freely available public database, intended as a resource for researchers studying the immune response to SARS-CoV-2, is where the repertoires were released. The samples were drawn from two sources: the first 160 participants of the ongoing ImmuneRACE study, and over 950 subjects contributed by 6 global collaborators. A de-identified subject ID, COVID-19 status, age in years and sex were almost always included in the sample metadata. Subjects who had been exposed to COVID-19, were actively infected with it, or had recovered from it provided the deeply sampled blood TCRbeta repertoires that made up the dataset. The prospective study material was composed of cDNA or gDNA derived from T cells, B-cell-depleted T cells, or PBMCs. Where available, HLA class I and class II types were taken from metadata supplied by the sample provider and were not determined by assay-based typing.

CDR1 is given as SGDLS and CDR2 as YYNGEE, both from the germline V gene. V is cut by 1 base and J by 3 bases, and the space between the germline ends is 9 bases. The CDR3 has 14 amino acids, counting the end cysteine and phenylalanine. Here the CDR3 DNA is all that survives: 42 bases in frame from base 1. Collaborating institutions collected whole blood in K2EDTA tubes following their own protocols. For TCRbeta analysis, collaborators shipped samples in one of three forms: frozen whole blood, isolated PBMCs, or DNA extracted from either of those sample types. As regards this clone: The antigen this receptor binds is unknown. Qualities for individual bases were not recorded, and no much larger clone is one base off.

The study at large found these results: How much clinical and demographic metadata was included differed by source and by participant, and the metadata was provided uncurated.

TCRbeta CDR3 regions were amplified from genomic DNA by means of the immunoSEQ Assay, a bias-controlled multiplex PCR. Per the source publication's procedure: The number of nucleated cells in each sample was estimated by amplification of reference gene primers within the assay. To quantify the absolute abundance of each unique TCRbeta CDR3 rearrangement, sequence reads were collapsed and filtered. For each sample, productive Simpson clonality was calculated as the square root of Simpson's diversity index over productive rearrangements. TCRdb's version of the immuneACCESS table is confined to in-frame rearrangements and falls short of the full clone set. An unresolved V gene accounts for under half of the shortfall where checked; the remainder is of unknown origin. V, J and clone size are those of that table, while D and trimming were read from the DNA. For this sample the table gives 120,000 or so clones, of which over 60% were detected only once. Roughly 7.9% of the sample is taken by the ten largest.

The sequenced sample consisted of peripheral blood. The source of this sequence is a human donor in a cohort sampled during active COVID-19. The rearrangement combines TRBV9 with TRBJ2-3, with the identity of the D gene unclear. The CDR3 in this case is CASSVHASTDTQYF. DNA sequence: TGTGCCAGCAGCGTACACGCTAGTACAGATACGCAGTATTTT. This CDR3, with the reference TRBV9 and TRBJ2-3 proteins standing in past its ends, gives the full variable domain DSGVTQTPKHLITATGQRVTLRCSPRSGDLSVYWYQQSLDQGLQFLIQYYNGEERAKGNILERFSAQQFPDLHSELNLSSLELGDSALYFCASSVHASTDTQYFGPGTRLTVL.